The source of this T cell receptor beta chain is a study of T cell repertoires in cytomegalovirus infection. MiXCR, applied by TCRdb to the reads, yields one record per CDR3 protein. The top ten clones hold approximately 20% of a sample with 250,000 to 300,000 distinct CDR3 sequences, around 20% of them seen once. CDR3 length: 14 amino acids. Losses at the gene ends were 2 bases for V and 5 bases for J; bases not matched to a gene: 6. Germline V gene sequence: CDR1 GTSNPN, CDR2 SVGIG (reference sequence). Concerning this clonotype itself: Its matching antigen is unknown.

This chain connects TRBV30 to TRBJ1-2; 9 nucleotides match TRBD1. This sequence was found in a human donor in good health (CMV status not recorded). Some clones in this sample may be carry-over from other donors' samples. The sequencing here drew on cultured PBMCs, taken from culture after CMV antigen stimulation. CDR3 residues: CAWSRTGARYGYTF. CDR3 nucleotides: TGTGCCTGGAGTAGGACAGGGGCACGGTATGGCTACACCTTC.